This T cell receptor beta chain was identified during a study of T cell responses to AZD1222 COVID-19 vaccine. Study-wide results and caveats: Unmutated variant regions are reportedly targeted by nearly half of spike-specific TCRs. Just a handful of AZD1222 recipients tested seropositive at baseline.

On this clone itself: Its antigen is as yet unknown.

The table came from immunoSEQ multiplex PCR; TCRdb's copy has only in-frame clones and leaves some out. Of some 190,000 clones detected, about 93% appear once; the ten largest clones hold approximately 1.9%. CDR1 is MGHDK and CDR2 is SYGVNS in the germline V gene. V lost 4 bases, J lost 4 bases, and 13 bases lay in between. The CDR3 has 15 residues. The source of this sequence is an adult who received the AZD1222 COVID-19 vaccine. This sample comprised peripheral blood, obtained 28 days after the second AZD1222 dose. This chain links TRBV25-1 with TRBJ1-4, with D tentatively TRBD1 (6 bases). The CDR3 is CASSVTGPSNEKLFF. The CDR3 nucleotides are TGTGCCAGCAGTGTTACAGGGCCAAGTAATGAAAAACTGTTTTTT.